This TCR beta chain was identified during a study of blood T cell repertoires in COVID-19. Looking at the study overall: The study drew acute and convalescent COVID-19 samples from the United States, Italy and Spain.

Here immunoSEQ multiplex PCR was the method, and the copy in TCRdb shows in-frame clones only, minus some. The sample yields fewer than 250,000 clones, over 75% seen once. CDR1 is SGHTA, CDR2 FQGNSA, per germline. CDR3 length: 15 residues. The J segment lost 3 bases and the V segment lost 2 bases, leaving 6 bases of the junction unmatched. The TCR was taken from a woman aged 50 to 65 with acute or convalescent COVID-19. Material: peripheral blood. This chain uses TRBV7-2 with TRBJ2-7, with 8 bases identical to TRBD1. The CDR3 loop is CASSLSATGVYEQYF. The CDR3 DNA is TGTGCCAGCAGCTTATCAGCGACAGGGGTCTACGAGCAGTACTTC.